This T cell receptor beta chain originates from a study of blood T cell repertoires in COVID-19. Study-level information: The analysed material was cDNA or gDNA that came from T cells, B-cell-depleted T cells, or PBMCs.

Produced via immunoSEQ multiplex PCR; TCRdb's table is partial and in-frame only. The table has 120,000 to 150,000 clones, 84% seen once. This CDR3 has 14 amino acids. The germline CDR1 and CDR2 sequences are MDHEN and SYDVKM. The V end was cut by 7 bases, the J end by 7 bases, with 17 bases between. Exposed enrollees had met someone with a PCR-confirmed or clinician-diagnosed COVID-19 case at some point within the 2 weeks before study entry. V is TRBV28 and J is TRBJ2-1, with a weak D call TRBD2 (7 bases). The TCR sequence derives from a woman aged 50 to 60 who had been exposed to COVID-19. The specimen was PBMCs or T cells enriched from blood (not recorded which). The CDR3 here is CASIYGGRGNEQFF. The CDR3 coding sequence is TGTGCCAGCATATACGGGGGGCGAGGGAATGAGCAGTTCTTC.